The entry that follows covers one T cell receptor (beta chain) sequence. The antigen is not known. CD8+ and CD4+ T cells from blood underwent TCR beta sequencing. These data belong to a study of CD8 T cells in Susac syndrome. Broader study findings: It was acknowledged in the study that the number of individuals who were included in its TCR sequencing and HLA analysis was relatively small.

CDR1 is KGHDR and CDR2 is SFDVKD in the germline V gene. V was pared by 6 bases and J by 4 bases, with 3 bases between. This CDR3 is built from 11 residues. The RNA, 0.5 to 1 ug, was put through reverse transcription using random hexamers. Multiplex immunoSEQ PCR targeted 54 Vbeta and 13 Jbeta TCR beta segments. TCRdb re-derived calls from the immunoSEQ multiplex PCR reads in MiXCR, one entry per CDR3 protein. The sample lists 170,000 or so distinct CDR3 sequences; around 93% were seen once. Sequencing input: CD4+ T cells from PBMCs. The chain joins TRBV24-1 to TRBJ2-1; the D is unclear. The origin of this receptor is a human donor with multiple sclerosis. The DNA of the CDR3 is TGTGCCACCAGTATATACAATGAGCAGTTCTTC. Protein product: CATSIYNEQFF.